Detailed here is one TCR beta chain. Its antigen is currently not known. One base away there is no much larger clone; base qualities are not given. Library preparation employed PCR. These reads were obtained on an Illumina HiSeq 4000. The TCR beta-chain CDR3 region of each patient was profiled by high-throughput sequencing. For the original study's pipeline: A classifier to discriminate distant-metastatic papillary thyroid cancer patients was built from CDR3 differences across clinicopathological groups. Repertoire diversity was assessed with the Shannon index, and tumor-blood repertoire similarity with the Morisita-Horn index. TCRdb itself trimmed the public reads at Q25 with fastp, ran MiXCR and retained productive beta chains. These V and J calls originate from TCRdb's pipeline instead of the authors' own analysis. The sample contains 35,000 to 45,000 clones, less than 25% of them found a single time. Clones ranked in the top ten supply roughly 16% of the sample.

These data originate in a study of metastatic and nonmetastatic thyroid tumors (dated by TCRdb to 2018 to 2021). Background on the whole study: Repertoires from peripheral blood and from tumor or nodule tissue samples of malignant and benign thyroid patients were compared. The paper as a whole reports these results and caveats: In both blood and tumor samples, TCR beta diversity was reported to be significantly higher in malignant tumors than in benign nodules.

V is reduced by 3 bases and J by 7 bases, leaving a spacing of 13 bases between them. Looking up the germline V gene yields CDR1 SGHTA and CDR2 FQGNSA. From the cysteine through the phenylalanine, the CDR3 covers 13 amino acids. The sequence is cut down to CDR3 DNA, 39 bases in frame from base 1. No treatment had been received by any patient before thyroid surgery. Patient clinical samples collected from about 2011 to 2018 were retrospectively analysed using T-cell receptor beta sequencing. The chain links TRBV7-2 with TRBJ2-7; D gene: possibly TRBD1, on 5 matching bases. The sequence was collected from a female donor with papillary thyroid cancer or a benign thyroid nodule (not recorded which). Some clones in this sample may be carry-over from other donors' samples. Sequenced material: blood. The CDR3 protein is CASSLGQIGEQYF. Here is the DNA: TGTGCCAGCAGCTTGGGGCAAATCGGGGAGCAGTACTTC.